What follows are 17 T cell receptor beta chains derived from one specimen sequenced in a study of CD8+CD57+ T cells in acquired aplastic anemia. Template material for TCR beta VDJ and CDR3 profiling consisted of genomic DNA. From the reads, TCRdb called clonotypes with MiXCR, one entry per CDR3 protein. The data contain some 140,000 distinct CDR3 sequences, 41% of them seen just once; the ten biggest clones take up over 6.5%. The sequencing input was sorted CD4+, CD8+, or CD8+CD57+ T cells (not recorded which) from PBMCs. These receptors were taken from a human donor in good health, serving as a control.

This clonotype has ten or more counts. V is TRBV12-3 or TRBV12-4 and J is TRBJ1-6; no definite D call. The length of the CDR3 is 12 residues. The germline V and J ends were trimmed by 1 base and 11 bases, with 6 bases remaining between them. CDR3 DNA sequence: TGTGCCAGCAGTTTAGGAACTACACCCCTCCACTTT. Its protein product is CASSLGTTPLHF.

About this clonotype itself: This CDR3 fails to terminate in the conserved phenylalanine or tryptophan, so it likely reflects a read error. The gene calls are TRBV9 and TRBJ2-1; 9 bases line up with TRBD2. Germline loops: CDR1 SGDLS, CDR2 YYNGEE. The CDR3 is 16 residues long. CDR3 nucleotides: TGTGCCAGCAGCGTAGGGGGACTAGCTTCCTCCAATGAGCAGTTCCTC. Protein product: CASSVGGLASSNEQFL.

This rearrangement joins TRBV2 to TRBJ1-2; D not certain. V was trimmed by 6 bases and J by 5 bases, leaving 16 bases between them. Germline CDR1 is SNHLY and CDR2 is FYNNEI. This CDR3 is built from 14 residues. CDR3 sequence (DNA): TGTGCCAGCAGCCTCGAAGGACTCCTTTATGGCTACACCTTC. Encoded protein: CASSLEGLLYGYTF.

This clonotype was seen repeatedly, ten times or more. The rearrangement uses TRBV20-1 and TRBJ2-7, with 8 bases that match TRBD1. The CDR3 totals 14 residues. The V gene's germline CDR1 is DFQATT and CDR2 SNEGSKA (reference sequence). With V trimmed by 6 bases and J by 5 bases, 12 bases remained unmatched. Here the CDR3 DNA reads TGCAGTGCCTCAGGGGGCGAGGTTTACGACGAGCAGTACTTC. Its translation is CSASGGEVYDEQYF.

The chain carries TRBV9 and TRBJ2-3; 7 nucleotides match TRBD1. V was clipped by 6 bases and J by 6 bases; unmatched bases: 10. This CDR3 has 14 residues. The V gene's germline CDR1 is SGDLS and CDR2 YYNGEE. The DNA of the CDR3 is TGTGCCAGCAACGGCTTGACAGGGACGGATACGCAGTATTTT. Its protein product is CASNGLTGTDTQYF.

CDR3 in amino acids: CATSGRGYGYTF. The DNA of the CDR3 is TGTGCCACCAGTGGCAGGGGTTATGGCTACACCTTC. The J gene is TRBJ1-2, the V gene TRBV24-1, with D perhaps matching TRBD1 (6 bases). V was trimmed by 5 bases and J by 5 bases, leaving 8 bases between them. Germline V gene lookup returns CDR1 KGHDR and CDR2 SFDVKD. The length of the CDR3 is 12 residues.

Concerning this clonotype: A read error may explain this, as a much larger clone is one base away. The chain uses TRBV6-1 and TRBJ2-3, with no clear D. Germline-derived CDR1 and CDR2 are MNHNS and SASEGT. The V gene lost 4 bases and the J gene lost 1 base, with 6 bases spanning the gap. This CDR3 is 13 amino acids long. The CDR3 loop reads CASSVWRTDTQYF. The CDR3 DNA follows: TGTGCCAGCAGTGTCTGGCGCACAGATACGCAGTATTTT.

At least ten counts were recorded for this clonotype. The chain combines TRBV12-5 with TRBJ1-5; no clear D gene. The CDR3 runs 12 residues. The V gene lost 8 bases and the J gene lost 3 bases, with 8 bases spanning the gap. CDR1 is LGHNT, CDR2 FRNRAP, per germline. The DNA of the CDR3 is TGTGCTAGTTGTCAGGACAATCAGCCCCAGCATTTT. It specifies CASCQDNQPQHF. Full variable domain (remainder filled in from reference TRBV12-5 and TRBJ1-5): DARVTQTPRHKVTEMGQEVTMRCQPILGHNTVFWYRQTMMQGLELLAYFRNRAPLDDSGMPKDRFSAEMPDATLATLKIQPSEPRDSAVYFCASCQDNQPQHFGDGTRLSIL.

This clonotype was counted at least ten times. The CDR3 spells CASSEGRGASETQYF. The CDR3 region has the DNA TGTGCCAGCAGTGAAGGGAGGGGGGCCAGTGAGACCCAGTACTTC. The gene calls are TRBV2 and TRBJ2-5; D is tentatively TRBD1 or TRBD2 (6 bases each). In germline, CDR1 is SNHLY, CDR2 FYNNEI. This CDR3 has 15 amino acids. Trimming removed 1 base from V and 5 bases from J, with 14 bases in between.

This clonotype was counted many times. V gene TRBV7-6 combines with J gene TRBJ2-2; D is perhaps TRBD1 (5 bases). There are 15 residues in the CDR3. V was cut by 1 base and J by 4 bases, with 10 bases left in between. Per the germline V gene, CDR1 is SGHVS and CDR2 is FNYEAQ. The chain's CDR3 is CASSLVGARTGELFF. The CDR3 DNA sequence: TGTGCCAGCAGCTTAGTTGGGGCGCGCACCGGGGAGCTGTTTTTT. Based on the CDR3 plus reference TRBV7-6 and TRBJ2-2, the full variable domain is GAGVSQSPRYKVTKRGQDVALRCDPISGHVSLYWYRQALGQGPEFLTYFNYEAQQDKSGLPNDRFSAERPEGSISTLTIQRTEQRDSAMYRCASSLVGARTGELFFGEGSRLTVL.

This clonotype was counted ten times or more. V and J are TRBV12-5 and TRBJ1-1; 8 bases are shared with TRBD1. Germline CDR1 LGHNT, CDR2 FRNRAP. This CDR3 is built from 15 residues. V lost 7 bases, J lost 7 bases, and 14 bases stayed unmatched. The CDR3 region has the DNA TGTGCTAGTGCCCTTACTCCCGGGACAGGCCGTGAAGCTTTCTTT. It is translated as CASALTPGTGREAFF.

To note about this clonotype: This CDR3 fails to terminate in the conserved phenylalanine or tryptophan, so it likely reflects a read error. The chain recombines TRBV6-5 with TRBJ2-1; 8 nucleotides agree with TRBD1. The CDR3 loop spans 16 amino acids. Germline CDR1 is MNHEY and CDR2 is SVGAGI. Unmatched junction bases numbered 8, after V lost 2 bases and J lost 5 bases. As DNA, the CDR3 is TGTGCCAGCAGTTACAGTGTGGGACAGGATAACAATGAGCAGTTCCTC. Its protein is CASSYSVGQDNNEQFL.

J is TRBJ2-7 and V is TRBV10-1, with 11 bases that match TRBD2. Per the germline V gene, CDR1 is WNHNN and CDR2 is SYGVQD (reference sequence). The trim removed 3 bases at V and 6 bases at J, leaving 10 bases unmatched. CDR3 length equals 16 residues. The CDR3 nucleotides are TGCGCCAGCAGTGAATTCGTGGGACTAGCGGTCTCCGAGCAGTACTTC. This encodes CASSEFVGLAVSEQYF.

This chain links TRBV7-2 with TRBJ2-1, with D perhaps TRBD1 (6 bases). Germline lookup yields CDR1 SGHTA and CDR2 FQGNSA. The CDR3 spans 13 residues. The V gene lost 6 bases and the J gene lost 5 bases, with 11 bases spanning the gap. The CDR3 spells CASRETGNNEQFF. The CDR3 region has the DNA TGTGCCAGCAGGGAAACAGGGAACAATGAGCAGTTCTTC.

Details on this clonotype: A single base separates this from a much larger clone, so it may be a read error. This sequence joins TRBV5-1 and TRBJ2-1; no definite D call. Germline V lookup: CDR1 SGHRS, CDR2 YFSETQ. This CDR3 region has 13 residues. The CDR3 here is CASSLSSYDEQFF. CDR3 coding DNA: TGCGCCAGCAGCTTAAGCTCCTACGATGAGCAGTTCTTC.

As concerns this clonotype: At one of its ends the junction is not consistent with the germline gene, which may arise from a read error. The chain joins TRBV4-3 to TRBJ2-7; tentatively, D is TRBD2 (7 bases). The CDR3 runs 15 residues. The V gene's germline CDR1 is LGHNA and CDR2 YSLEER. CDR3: CASSEDRTSSYEQYF. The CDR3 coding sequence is TGCGCCAGCAGCGAAGACAGGACTAGCTCCTACGAGCAGTACTTC.

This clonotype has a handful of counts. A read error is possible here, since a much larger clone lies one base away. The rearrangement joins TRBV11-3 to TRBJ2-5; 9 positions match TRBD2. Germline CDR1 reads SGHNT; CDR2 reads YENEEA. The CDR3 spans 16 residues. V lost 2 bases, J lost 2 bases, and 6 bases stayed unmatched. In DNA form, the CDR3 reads TGTGCCAGCAGCTTACGGGGCGGGGGGGTACAAGAGACCCAGTACTTC. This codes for CASSLRGGGVQETQYF. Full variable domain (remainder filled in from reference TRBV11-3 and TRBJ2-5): EAGVVQSPRYKIIEKKQPVAFWCNPISGHNTLYWYLQNLGQGPELLIRYENEEAVDDSQLPKDRFSAERLKGVDSTLKIQPAELGDSAVYLCASSLRGGGVQETQYFGPGTRLLVL.